A single sample gave rise to the 12 T cell receptor beta chains below, sequenced in a study of T-cell memory formation after mild COVID-19. TCRdb reprocessed the 5' RACE reads via MiXCR and lists one record per CDR3 protein. This sample has just under 550,000 distinct CDR3 sequences, with over 20% found just once. The sample consisted of PBMCs or a T cell subset sorted from them (not recorded which). The receptor source for this set is an adult woman who had mild COVID-19 (a few samples of this study predate the infection). Cell type and time point are not known.

A few counts support this clonotype. The chain uses TRBV7-9 and TRBJ2-4; the D gene could be TRBD1 or TRBD2 (5 bases each). V gave up 5 bases and J gave up 2 bases, with 22 bases separating them. CDR3 length: 18 amino acids. Germline CDR1 is SEHNR and CDR2 is FQNEAQ (reference sequence). CDR3 region: CASSRALQSGRTKNIQYF. The CDR3 DNA reads TGTGCCAGCAGCCGTGCCCTCCAATCGGGGCGCACCAAAAACATTCAGTACTTC.

This clonotype has only a few counts. This chain uses TRBV3-1 with TRBJ1-6; a possible D gene is TRBD1 (6 bases). This CDR3 region has 18 residues. Germline lookup yields CDR1 LGHDT and CDR2 YNNKEL (reference sequence). The ends were cut back, 3 bases at V and 0 bases at J, with 15 bases in the middle. The CDR3 nucleotides read TGTGCCAGCAGCCATCGGACAGTCTCGAGCTCCTATAATTCACCCCTCCACTTT. Amino acids: CASSHRTVSSSYNSPLHF.

This clonotype was observed a handful of times. This may stem from a read error, because a much larger clone lies one nucleotide away. The chain joins TRBV14 to TRBJ2-1; TRBD1 or TRBD2 may be the D gene (5 bases each). The CDR3 totals 14 residues. Trimming took 5 bases from V and 4 from J, leaving 12 bases between them. In germline, CDR1 is SGHDN, CDR2 FVKESK. CDR3 in amino acids: CASSNRDGYNEQFF. CDR3 DNA: TGTGCCAGCAGCAACCGGGACGGTTACAATGAGCAGTTCTTC.

This clonotype was seen more than once but under ten times. The chain uses TRBV24-1 and TRBJ2-3; D is perhaps TRBD1 (5 bases). The CDR3 loop spans 15 amino acids. Germline V gene lookup returns CDR1 KGHDR and CDR2 SFDVKD. The V end lost 3 bases, the J end lost 1 base, and 10 bases lay between the germline ends. The CDR3 DNA reads TGTGCCACCAGTGATGATGGGGCTGGCACAGATACGCAGTATTTT. The encoded protein is CATSDDGAGTDTQYF.

V usage is TRBV18 and J usage is TRBJ2-7, with D perhaps TRBD2 (6 bases). The CDR3 is 14 residues long. Germline V gene data show CDR1 as KGHSH and CDR2 as LQKENI. V was pared by 3 bases and J by 2 bases, with 11 bases between. In nucleotides, the CDR3 is TGTGCCAGCTCACCGCGGGATTTCGCCTACGAGCAGTACTTC. Amino acids: CASSPRDFAYEQYF.

This chain links TRBV5-6 with TRBJ2-7; TRBD2 agrees at 13 bases. V lost 4 bases, J lost 1 base, and 5 bases stayed unmatched. Germline assignment: CDR1 SGHDT and CDR2 YYEEEE. The CDR3 is made up of 16 amino acids. DNA of the CDR3: TGTGCCAGCAGCGCGCGGGGACTAGCGGGATCCTACGAGCAGTACTTC. Protein: CASSARGLAGSYEQYF. The variable domain in full, completed from reference TRBV5-6 and TRBJ2-7, reads DAGVTQSPTHLIKTRGQQVTLRCSPKSGHDTVSWYQQALGQGPQFIFQYYEEEERQRGNFPDRFSGHQFPNYSSELNVNALLLGDSALYLCASSARGLAGSYEQYFGPGTRLTVT.

The chain joins TRBV7-2 to TRBJ2-1; TRBD2 matches 9 bases. Germline values: CDR1 SGHTA, CDR2 FQGNSA. The CDR3 is 13 amino acids. Trimming at V came to 5 bases and at J to 12 bases, leaving 8 bases not matched to a gene. The CDR3 DNA sequence: TGTGCCAGCAGCGCCGGGGGACTAGCAGTGCAGTTCTTC. As protein: CASSAGGLAVQFF.

In its sample, this clonotype was seen a few times. The rearrangement uses TRBV4-3 and TRBJ2-3, with TRBD2 matching over 11 bases. The CDR3 loop spans 18 amino acids. Germline lookup yields CDR1 LGHNA and CDR2 YSLEER. The ends lost 0 bases at V and 8 bases at J; junction bases unmatched: 13. Here the CDR3 DNA reads TGCGCCAGCAGCCAAGATTTAGCGGGAGGGCCGGACCCAGTTACGCAGTATTTT. It is translated as CASSQDLAGGPDPVTQYF.

In its sample, this clonotype was seen a few times. The chain employs TRBV6-2 or TRBV6-3 and TRBJ2-1; TRBD1 aligns across 7 bases. The junction had 10 bases not matched to a gene; V was cut back by 4 bases and J by 4 bases. Germline values: CDR1 MNHEY, CDR2 SVGEGT. This CDR3 is 16 amino acids long. CDR3 residues: CASSSLRQGSYNEQFF. The CDR3, as DNA: TGTGCCAGCAGTTCCCTCCGACAGGGTTCGTACAATGAGCAGTTCTTC.

J is TRBJ2-3 and V is TRBV12-3 or TRBV12-4; D is ambiguous. With 8 bases removed from V and 4 bases from J, the gap between germline ends came to 22 bases. The CDR3 consists of 16 residues. The CDR3 DNA reads as TGTGCCAGCGGTGCCGCAGGTTTTGTAGGGCCAGATACGCAGTATTTT. It codes for CASGAAGFVGPDTQYF.

This sequence joins TRBV5-1 and TRBJ2-7; D is undetermined. Germline loops: CDR1 SGHRS, CDR2 YFSETQ. Trimming left V 4 bases short and J 6 bases short, with 8 bases between. The CDR3 length is 11 residues. CDR3 bases: TGCGCCAGCAGCCCCACCCGCGAGCAGTACTTC. Its translation: CASSPTREQYF.

The genes are TRBV5-1 and TRBJ1-1; 7 bases line up with TRBD1. The V gene end was trimmed by 2 bases and the J gene end by 1 base; junction bases not matched to a gene: 8. This CDR3 region has 16 residues. Germline V gives CDR1 SGHRS, CDR2 YFSETQ. The CDR3 loop is CASSFKTGVTNTEAFF. The CDR3 nucleotides are TGCGCCAGCAGCTTTAAAACAGGGGTTACGAACACTGAAGCTTTCTTT. The whole variable domain, remainder taken from reference TRBV5-1 and TRBJ1-1, is KAGVTQTPRYLIKTRGQQVTLSCSPISGHRSVSWYQQTPGQGLQFLFEYFSETQRNKGNFPGRFSGRQFSNSRSEMNVSTLELGDSALYLCASSFKTGVTNTEAFFGQGTRLTVV.